What follows describes a single T cell receptor (beta chain). The data are from a study of cytomegalovirus exposure and HLA in healthy donors. The primer mix had 60 Vbeta and 13 Jbeta primers. TCRdb keeps only in-frame clones here, not all; method: immunoSEQ multiplex PCR. The repertoire holds 60,000 to 70,000 clones, with under 80% as singletons. The sequence came from a male donor in good health and CMV-seropositive. The sample was PBMCs.

The DNA of the CDR3 is TGCGCCAGCAGCCAGCATCCGGGAGCCTCGACCACTGAAGCTTTCTTT. Protein sequence: CASSQHPGASTTEAFF. The V call is TRBV4-1, the J call TRBJ1-1; D remains unclear. The CDR3 is 16 amino acids. Germline CDR1 is MGHRA and CDR2 is YSYEKL. The V end lost 3 bases, the J end lost 4 bases, and 18 bases lay between the germline ends.